Described below is a single T cell receptor beta chain sequence and its context. As yet, its antigen is unknown. The CDR3 has 13 residues. CDR1 is SEHNR, CDR2 FQNEAQ, per germline (reference sequence). The V and J ends lost 1 base and 1 base respectively, with 4 bases between them. The repertoire was sequenced with immunoSEQ multiplex PCR; TCRdb's copy has only in-frame clones and lacks some. The table has about 100,000 clones, more than 75% seen once. The data were obtained in a study of graft-versus-host responses after intestinal transplantation. The sample was unstimulated CD4+ T cells sorted from spleen or lymph node cells, taken before transplant. This TCR was recovered from a human donor who was the organ donor for an intestinal transplant. V and J are TRBV7-9 and TRBJ1-2; no definite D call. The CDR3 bases are TGTGCCAGCAGCTTAGGACATAACTATGGCTACACCTTC. This translates into CASSLGHNYGYTF. Full variable domain (rest looked up from reference TRBV7-9 and TRBJ1-2): DTGVSQNPRHKITKRGQNVTFRCDPISEHNRLYWYRQTLGQGPEFLTYFQNEAQLEKSRLLSDRFSAERPKGSFSTLEIQRTEQGDSAMYLCASSLGHNYGYTFGSGTRLTVV.